The 8 T cell receptor beta chains below were found in one sample sequenced in a study of blood T cells in healthy people across ages. PCR was performed a second time for roughly 6 to 12 cycles using a sample-barcoded 5' primer and a J-beta primer mix. One entry per CDR3 protein results from TCRdb running MiXCR on the 5' RACE reads. Of 700,000 to 950,000 distinct CDR3 sequences in the sample, more than 40% are singletons; the top ten hold around a fifth. Input material: blood. The receptors shown here come from a woman aged 60-75 years in good health.

This clonotype occurred a few times. V is TRBV5-6 and J is TRBJ2-1; D might be TRBD1 (7 bases). Germline values: CDR1 SGHDT, CDR2 YYEEEE. V lost 0 bases, J lost 8 bases, and 15 bases lay in between. This CDR3 spans 15 amino acids. The CDR3: CASSLVSGGGDEQFF. CDR3 DNA sequence: TGTGCCAGCAGCTTGGTTAGCGGAGGGGGCGATGAGCAGTTCTTC. Complete variable domain (other parts from reference TRBV5-6 and TRBJ2-1): DAGVTQSPTHLIKTRGQQVTLRCSPKSGHDTVSWYQQALGQGPQFIFQYYEEEERQRGNFPDRFSGHQFPNYSSELNVNALLLGDSALYLCASSLVSGGGDEQFFGPGTRLTVL.

The gene calls are TRBV10-3 and TRBJ2-5; D possibly corresponds to TRBD2 (6 bases). Per germline, CDR1 ENHRY and CDR2 SYGVKD. The CDR3 covers 15 residues. V was trimmed by 3 bases and J by 9 bases, leaving 20 bases between them. The CDR3 DNA sequence: TGTGCCATCAGTGACCCTAGCCGGGAGCAAGTGGCCCAGTACTTC. Encoded protein: CAISDPSREQVAQYF.

The chain recombines TRBV6-2 or TRBV6-3 with TRBJ2-5, with 15 bases fitting TRBD2. V lost 4 bases to trimming and J lost 11 bases; unmatched junction nucleotides: 5. This CDR3 has 14 amino acids. Germline-derived CDR1 and CDR2 are MNHEY and SVGEGT. CDR3 sequence (DNA): TGTGCCAGCAGTTTGGGACTAGCGGGAGGTAAGCAGTACTTC. The encoded protein is CASSLGLAGGKQYF.

This chain uses TRBV27 with TRBJ2-7; no clear D gene. The germline V and J ends were trimmed by 4 bases and 0 bases, with 13 bases remaining between them. The CDR3 consists of 15 residues. Germline V gives CDR1 MNHEY, CDR2 SMNVEV (reference sequence). In DNA, the CDR3 is TGTGCCAGCAGTTCAGGACGAACATACTCCTACGAGCAGTACTTC. This encodes CASSSGRTYSYEQYF.

The rearrangement links TRBV7-2 to TRBJ1-4, with 8 nucleotides matching TRBD1. This CDR3 has 15 amino acids. With 3 bases clipped from V and 2 bases from J, the junction kept 2 bases outside the gene matches. CDR1 and CDR2 from the germline V gene are SGHTA and FQGNSA. The CDR3 loop reads CASSFRGLTNEKLFF. As DNA, the CDR3 is TGTGCCAGCAGCTTCAGGGGGCTGACTAATGAAAAACTGTTTTTT.

This clonotype was observed a few times. This chain links TRBV20-1 with TRBJ2-6, with D unclear. This CDR3 comprises 16 residues. Trimming took 3 bases from V and 0 from J, leaving 12 bases between them. The germline V gene encodes CDR1 DFQATT and CDR2 SNEGSKA (reference sequence). The CDR3 region is CSARSVSNSGANVLTF. The CDR3 coding sequence is TGCAGTGCTAGGAGTGTATCAAACTCTGGGGCCAACGTCCTGACTTTC.

This clonotype showed up just a few times. The chain has TRBV4-2 and TRBJ1-2, with D maybe TRBD1 (5 bases). Germline assignment: CDR1 LGHNA and CDR2 YNFKEQ. The V and J ends lost 1 base and 0 bases respectively, with 15 bases between them. The length of the CDR3 is 17 residues. CDR3 amino acids: CASSQVTTDYTNYGYTF. The CDR3 DNA follows: TGTGCCAGCAGCCAAGTAACGACAGACTACACTAACTATGGCTACACCTTC.

On this clonotype: Being one base from a much bigger clone, this may be a read error. This chain joins TRBV4-2 and TRBJ2-1; D is undetermined. The germline V gene encodes CDR1 LGHNA and CDR2 YNFKEQ. Trimming left V 0 bases short and J 13 bases short, with 16 bases between. The CDR3 has 14 residues. CDR3 nucleotides: TGTGCCAGCAGCCAAGACCCGAATGGTGAGACCCAGTTCTTC. Translated, it gives CASSQDPNGETQFF.